The T cell receptor (beta chain) under discussion was sequenced for a study of blood T cell repertoires in COVID-19. The CDR3 covers 13 residues. The V and J ends lost 5 bases and 7 bases, in that order; junction bases with no gene match: 3. Per the germline V gene, CDR1 is MNHEY and CDR2 is SMNVEV (reference sequence). The table came from immunoSEQ multiplex PCR; TCRdb's copy has only in-frame clones and leaves some out. The data hold 330,000 or so clones, with roughly 87% observed a single time. The chain is built from TRBV27 and TRBJ1-2, with TRBD1 matching over 11 bases. Sequencing used PBMCs or T cells enriched from blood (not recorded which). This TCR was sampled from a woman aged 30 to 39 who had recovered from COVID-19. CDR3 sequence: CASSPGQGAGYTF. As DNA, the CDR3 is TGTGCCAGCAGTCCCGGACAGGGGGCTGGCTACACCTTC.